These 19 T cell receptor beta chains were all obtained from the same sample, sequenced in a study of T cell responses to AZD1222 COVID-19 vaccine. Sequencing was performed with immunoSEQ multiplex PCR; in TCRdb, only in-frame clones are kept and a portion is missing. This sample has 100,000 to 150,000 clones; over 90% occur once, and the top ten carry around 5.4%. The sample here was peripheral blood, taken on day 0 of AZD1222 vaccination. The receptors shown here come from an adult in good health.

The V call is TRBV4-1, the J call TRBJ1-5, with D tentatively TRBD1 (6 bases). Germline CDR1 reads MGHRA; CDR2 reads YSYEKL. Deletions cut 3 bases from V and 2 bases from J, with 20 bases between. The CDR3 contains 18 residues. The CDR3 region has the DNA TGCGCCAGCAGCCAGGTTCAGGGGTTAGGCAGGGGCAATCAGCCCCAGCATTTT. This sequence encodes CASSQVQGLGRGNQPQHF.

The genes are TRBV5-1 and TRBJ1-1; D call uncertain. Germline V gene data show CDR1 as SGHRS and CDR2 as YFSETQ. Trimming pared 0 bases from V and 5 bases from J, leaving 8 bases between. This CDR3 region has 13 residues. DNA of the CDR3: TGCGCCAGCAGCTTGGGAGGAACGACTGAAGCTTTCTTT. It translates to CASSLGGTTEAFF.

The CDR3 is CASTRGEVNTEAFF. The CDR3 coding sequence is TGTGCCAGCACTAGGGGGGAGGTGAACACTGAAGCTTTCTTT. The chain employs TRBV5-8 and TRBJ1-1, with TRBD1 as a possible D gene (6 bases). V was cut by 6 bases and J by 0 bases, with 12 bases left in between. Germline CDR1 is SGHTS and CDR2 is YDEGEE. The CDR3 extends over 14 amino acids. Drawing the rest from reference TRBV5-8 and TRBJ1-1, the complete variable domain is EAGVTQSPTHLIKTRGQQATLRCSPISGHTSVYWYQQALGLGLQFLLWYDEGEERNRGNFPPRFSGRQFPNYSSELNVNALELEDSALYLCASTRGEVNTEAFFGQGTRLTVV.

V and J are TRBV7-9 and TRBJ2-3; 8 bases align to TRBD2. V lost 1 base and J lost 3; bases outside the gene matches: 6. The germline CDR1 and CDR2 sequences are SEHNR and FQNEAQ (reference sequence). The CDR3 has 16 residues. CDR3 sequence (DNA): TGTGCCAGCAGCTTAGTCGGACTAGCAGAGACAGATACGCAGTATTTT. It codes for CASSLVGLAETDTQYF.

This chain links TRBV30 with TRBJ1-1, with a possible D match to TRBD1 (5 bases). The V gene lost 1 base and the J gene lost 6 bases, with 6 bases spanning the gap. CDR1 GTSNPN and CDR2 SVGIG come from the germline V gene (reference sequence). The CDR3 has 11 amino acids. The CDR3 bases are TGTGCCTGGAGTGGGACACCTGAAGCTTTCTTT. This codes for CAWSGTPEAFF.

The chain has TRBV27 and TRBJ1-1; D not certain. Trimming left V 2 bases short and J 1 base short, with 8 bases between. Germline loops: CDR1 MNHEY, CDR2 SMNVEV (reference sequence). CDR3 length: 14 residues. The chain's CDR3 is CASSLRRTNTEAFF. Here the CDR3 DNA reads TGTGCCAGCAGTTTAAGGCGGACGAACACTGAAGCTTTCTTT.

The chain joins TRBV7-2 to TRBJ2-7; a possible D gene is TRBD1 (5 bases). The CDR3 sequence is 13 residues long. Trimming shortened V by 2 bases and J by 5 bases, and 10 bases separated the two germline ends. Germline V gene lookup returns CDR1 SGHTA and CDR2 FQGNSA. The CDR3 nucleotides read TGTGCCAGCAGCTTAATCAGGGTCCACGAGCAGTACTTC. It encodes CASSLIRVHEQYF.

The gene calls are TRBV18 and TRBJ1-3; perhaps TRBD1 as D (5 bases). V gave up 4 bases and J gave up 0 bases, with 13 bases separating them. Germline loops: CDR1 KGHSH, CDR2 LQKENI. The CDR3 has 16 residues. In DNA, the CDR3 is TGTGCCAGCTCACTCAAGACAGCAGACTCTGGAAACACCATATATTTT. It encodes CASSLKTADSGNTIYF.

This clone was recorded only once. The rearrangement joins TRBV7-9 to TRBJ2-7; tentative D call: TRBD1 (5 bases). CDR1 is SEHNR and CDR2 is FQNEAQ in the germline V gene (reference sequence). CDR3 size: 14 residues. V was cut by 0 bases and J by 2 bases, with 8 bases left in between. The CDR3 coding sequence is TGTGCCAGCAGCTTAGCGCGACAGACCTACGAGCAGTACTTC. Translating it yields CASSLARQTYEQYF.

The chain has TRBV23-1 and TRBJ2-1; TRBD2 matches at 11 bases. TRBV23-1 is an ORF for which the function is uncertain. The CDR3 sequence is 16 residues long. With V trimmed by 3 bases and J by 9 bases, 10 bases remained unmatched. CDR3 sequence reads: CASSHRGTSGTAEQFF. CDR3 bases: TGCGCCAGCAGTCACCGAGGGACTAGCGGTACGGCTGAGCAGTTCTTC.

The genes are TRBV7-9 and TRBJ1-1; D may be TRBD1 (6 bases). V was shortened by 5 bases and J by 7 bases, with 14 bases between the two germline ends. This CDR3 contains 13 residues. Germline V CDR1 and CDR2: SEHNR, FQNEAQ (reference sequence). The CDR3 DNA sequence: TGTGCCAGCAGCCAACCGATGGACAGTGAAGCTTTCTTT. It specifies CASSQPMDSEAFF.

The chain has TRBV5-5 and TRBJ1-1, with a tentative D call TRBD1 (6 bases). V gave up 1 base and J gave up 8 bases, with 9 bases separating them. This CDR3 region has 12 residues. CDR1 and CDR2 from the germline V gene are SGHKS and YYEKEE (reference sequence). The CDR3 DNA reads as TGTGCCAGCAGCTTGAGGCAGGGGGAAGCTTTCTTT. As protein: CASSLRQGEAFF.

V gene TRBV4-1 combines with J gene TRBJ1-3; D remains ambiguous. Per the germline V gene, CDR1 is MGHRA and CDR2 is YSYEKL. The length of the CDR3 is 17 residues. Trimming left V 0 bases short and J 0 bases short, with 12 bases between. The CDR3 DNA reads TGCGCCAGCAGCCAAGATGTGGCAGGCACCTCTGGAAACACCATATATTTT. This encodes CASSQDVAGTSGNTIYF.

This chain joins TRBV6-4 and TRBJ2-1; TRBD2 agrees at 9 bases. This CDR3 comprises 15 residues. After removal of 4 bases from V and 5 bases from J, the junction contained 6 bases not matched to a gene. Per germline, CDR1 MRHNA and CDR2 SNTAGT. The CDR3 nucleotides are TGTGCCAGCAGTGTCCTAGCGGGACGCGACAATGAGCAGTTCTTC. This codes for CASSVLAGRDNEQFF.

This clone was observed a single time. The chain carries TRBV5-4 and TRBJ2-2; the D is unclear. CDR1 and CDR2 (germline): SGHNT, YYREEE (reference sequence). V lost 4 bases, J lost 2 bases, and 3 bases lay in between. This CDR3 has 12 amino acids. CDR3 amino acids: CASSHNTGELFF. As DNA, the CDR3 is TGTGCCAGCAGCCATAACACCGGGGAGCTGTTTTTT.

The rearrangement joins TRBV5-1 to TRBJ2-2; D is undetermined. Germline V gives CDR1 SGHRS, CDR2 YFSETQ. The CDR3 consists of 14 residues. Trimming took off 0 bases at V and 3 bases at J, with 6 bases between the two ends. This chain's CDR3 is CASSLGVDTGELFF. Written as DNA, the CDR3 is TGCGCCAGCAGCTTGGGGGTAGACACCGGGGAGCTGTTTTTT.

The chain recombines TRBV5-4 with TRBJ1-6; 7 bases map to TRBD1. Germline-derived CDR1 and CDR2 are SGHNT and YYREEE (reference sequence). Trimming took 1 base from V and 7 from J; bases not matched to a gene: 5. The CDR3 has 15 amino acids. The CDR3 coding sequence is TGTGCCAGCAGCTTGCGTACAGGGGCAAATTCACCCCTCCACTTT. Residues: CASSLRTGANSPLHF. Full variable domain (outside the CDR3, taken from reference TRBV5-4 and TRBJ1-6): ETGVTQSPTHLIKTRGQQVTLRCSSQSGHNTVSWYQQALGQGPQFIFQYYREEENGRGNFPPRFSGLQFPNYSSELNVNALELDDSALYLCASSLRTGANSPLHFGNGTRLTVT.

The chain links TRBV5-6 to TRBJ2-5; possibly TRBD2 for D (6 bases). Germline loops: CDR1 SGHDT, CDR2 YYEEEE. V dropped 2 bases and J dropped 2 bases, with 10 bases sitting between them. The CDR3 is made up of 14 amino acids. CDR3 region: CASSFGLTQETQYF. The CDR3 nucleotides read TGTGCCAGCAGCTTCGGACTAACGCAAGAGACCCAGTACTTC. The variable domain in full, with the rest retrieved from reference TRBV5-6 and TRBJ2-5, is DAGVTQSPTHLIKTRGQQVTLRCSPKSGHDTVSWYQQALGQGPQFIFQYYEEEERQRGNFPDRFSGHQFPNYSSELNVNALLLGDSALYLCASSFGLTQETQYFGPGTRLLVL.

The CDR3 coding sequence is TGCGCCAGCAGTGACAGGTACTACGAGCAGTACTTC. As protein: CASSDRYYEQYF. This chain links TRBV10-2 with TRBJ2-7; D call uncertain. CDR3 length: 12 amino acids. Trimming cost V 3 bases and J 3 bases, with 6 bases left between them. CDR1 is WSHSY, CDR2 SAAADI, per germline.